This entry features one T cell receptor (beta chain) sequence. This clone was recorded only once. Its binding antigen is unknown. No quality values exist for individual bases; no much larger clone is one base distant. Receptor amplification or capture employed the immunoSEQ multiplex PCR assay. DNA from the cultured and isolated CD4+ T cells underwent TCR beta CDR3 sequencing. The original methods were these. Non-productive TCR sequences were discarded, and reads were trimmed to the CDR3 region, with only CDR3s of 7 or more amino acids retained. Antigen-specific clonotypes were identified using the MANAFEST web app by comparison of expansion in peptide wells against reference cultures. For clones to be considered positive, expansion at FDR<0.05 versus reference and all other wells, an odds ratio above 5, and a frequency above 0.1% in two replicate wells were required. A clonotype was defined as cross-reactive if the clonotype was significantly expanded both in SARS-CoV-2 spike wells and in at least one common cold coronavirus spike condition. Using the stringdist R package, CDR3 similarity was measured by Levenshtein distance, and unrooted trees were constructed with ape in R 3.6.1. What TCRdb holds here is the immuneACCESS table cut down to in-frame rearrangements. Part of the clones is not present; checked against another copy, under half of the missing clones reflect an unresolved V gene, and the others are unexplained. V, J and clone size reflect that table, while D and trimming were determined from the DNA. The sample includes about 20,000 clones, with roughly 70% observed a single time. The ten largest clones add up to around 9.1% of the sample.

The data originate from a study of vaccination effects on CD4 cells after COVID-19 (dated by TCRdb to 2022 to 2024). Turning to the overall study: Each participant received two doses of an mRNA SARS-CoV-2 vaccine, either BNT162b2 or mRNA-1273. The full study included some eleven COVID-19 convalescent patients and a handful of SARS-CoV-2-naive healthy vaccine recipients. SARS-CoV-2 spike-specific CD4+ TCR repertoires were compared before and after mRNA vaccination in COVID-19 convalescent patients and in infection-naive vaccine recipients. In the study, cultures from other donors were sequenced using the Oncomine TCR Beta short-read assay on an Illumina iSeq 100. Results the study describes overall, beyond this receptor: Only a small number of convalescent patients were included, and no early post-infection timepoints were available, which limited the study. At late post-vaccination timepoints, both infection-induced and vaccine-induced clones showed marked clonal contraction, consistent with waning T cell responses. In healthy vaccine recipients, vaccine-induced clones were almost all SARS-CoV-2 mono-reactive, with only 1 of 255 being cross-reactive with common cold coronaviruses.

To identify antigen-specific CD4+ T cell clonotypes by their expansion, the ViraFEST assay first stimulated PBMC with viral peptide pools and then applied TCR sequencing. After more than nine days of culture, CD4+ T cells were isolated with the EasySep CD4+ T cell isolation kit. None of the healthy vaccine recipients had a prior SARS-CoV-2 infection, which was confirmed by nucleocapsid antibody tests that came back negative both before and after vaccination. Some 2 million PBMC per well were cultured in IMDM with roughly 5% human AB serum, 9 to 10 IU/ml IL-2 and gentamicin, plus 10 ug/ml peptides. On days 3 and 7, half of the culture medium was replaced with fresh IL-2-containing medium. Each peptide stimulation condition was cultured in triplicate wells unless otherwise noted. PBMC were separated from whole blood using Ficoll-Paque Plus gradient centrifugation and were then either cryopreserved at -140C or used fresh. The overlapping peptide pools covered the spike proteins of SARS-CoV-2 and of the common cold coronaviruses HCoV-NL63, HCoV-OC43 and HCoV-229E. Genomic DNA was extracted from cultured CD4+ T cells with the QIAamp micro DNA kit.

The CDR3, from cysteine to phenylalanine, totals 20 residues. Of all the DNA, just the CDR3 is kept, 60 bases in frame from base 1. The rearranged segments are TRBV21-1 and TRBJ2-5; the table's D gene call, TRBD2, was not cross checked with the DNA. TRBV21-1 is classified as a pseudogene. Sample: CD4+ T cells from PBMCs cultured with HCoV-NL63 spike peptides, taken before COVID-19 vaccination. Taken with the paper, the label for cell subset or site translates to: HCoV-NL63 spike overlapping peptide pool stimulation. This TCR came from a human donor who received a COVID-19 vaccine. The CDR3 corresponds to CASSKSVQAALAADRETQYF. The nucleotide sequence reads TGTGCCAGCAGCAAATCCGTTCAAGCAGCACTAGCGGCCGATAGGGAGACCCAGTACTTC.